The 23 T cell receptor beta chains below all came from one sample that was sequenced in a study of T cells in Graves' hyperthyroidism and ophthalmopathy. Amplification yielded TCR beta CDR3 regions, with RNA transcripts as the source. First-round RT-PCR of the TCR CDR3 relied on the HTBI primer set. TCRdb re-analysed the multiplex PCR reads in MiXCR, keeping a single row per CDR3 protein. Here the sample spans about 360,000 distinct CDR3 sequences, around 14% being singletons. The sequencing sample was made of blood. These receptor sequences come from a woman aged 18-30 years with Graves' hyperthyroidism.

This clonotype was detected many times. DNA of the CDR3: TGTGCCAGCTCACCAGGTATCCATCAGCCCCAGCATTTT. Its protein product is CASSPGIHQPQHF. The genes are TRBV18 and TRBJ1-5, with D unresolved. V lost 2 bases and J lost 5, with 7 bases in between. Germline CDR1 KGHSH, CDR2 LQKENI. The CDR3 has 13 residues.

This clonotype was found many times. This chain connects TRBV28 to TRBJ2-7; D not certain. The CDR3 spans 13 residues. V lost 6 bases and J lost 1, with 10 bases in between. From germline, CDR1 is MDHEN and CDR2 SYDVKM. The chain's CDR3 is CASSPDKSYEQYF. The CDR3 nucleotides are TGTGCCAGCAGCCCCGACAAATCCTACGAGCAGTACTTC.

This clonotype was picked up many times. V and J are TRBV3-1 and TRBJ2-2, with D possibly being TRBD1 or TRBD2 (5 bases each). The V end lost 1 base, the J end lost 6 bases, and 9 bases lay between the germline ends. CDR3 length: 14 amino acids. Germline CDR1 is LGHDT and CDR2 is YNNKEL (reference sequence). CDR3 protein: CASSQVGTPGELFF. CDR3 bases: TGTGCCAGCAGCCAAGTCGGGACCCCCGGGGAGCTGTTTTTT.

This clonotype was seen ten or more times. This chain joins TRBV7-2 and TRBJ2-3; 8 bases match TRBD2. Per the germline V gene, CDR1 is SGHTA and CDR2 is FQGNSA. V dropped 4 bases and J dropped 6; count of bases not matched to a gene: 12. This CDR3 comprises 16 residues. CDR3: CASSSQAGAVEDTQYF. In DNA form, the CDR3 reads TGTGCCAGCAGCTCCCAAGCGGGAGCTGTTGAGGATACGCAGTATTTT.

This clonotype has at least ten counts. J is TRBJ1-5 and V is TRBV7-2; 8 bases align to TRBD1. CDR3 length: 14 amino acids. After removal of 1 base from V and 11 bases from J, the junction contained 7 bases not matched to a gene. Germline V lookup: CDR1 SGHTA, CDR2 FQGNSA. The CDR3 DNA reads as TGTGCCAGCAGCTTAGGAGGGACAGGTTTGGCCCAGCATTTT. Translating it yields CASSLGGTGLAQHF.

This clonotype was recorded at least ten times. The chain recombines TRBV11-1 with TRBJ2-3; 13 nucleotides align to TRBD2. The V segment lost 5 bases and the J segment 5 bases; nucleotides outside the gene matches: 7. CDR1 SGHAT and CDR2 FQDESV come from the germline V gene (reference sequence). This CDR3 region has 16 residues. CDR3 nucleotides: TGTGCCAGCAGCCCCGGACTAGCGGGAGCCGGAGATACGCAGTATTTT. Protein sequence: CASSPGLAGAGDTQYF.

This clonotype has a count of ten or more. The chain employs TRBV6-5 and TRBJ2-3; D may correspond to TRBD1 or TRBD2 (5 bases each). Trimming shortened V by 0 bases and J by 3 bases, and 13 bases separated the two germline ends. Germline V gene data show CDR1 as MNHEY and CDR2 as SVGAGI. The CDR3 sequence is 16 residues long. CDR3: CASSYSALWGTDTQYF. The CDR3 DNA is TGTGCCAGCAGTTACTCGGCCCTTTGGGGGACAGATACGCAGTATTTT.

Concerning this clonotype: Since a much larger clone is just one base distant, this may be a read error. The CDR3 loop is CASSRGSDAQPQHF. The CDR3 DNA follows: TGTGCCAGCAGCCGCGGGAGCGATGCTCAGCCCCAGCATTTT. This chain uses TRBV7-9 with TRBJ1-5; D is unresolved. The ends were cut back, 5 bases at V and 6 bases at J, with 14 bases in the middle. Germline CDR1 SEHNR, CDR2 FQNEAQ (reference sequence). This CDR3 has 14 amino acids.

This clonotype was found many times. This chain uses TRBV5-1 with TRBJ1-4, with D hard to call. The germline V gene has CDR1 SGHRS and CDR2 YFSETQ. The CDR3 has 12 amino acids. V shed 7 bases and J shed 4 bases, with 8 bases lying between them. The CDR3 DNA reads as TGCGCCAGCCGACCTAATAATGAAAAACTGTTTTTT. Its protein product is CASRPNNEKLFF.

This clonotype showed up many times. This chain uses TRBV28 with TRBJ1-2, with a possible D match to TRBD1 (5 bases). This CDR3 is 15 amino acids long. The V gene's germline CDR1 is MDHEN and CDR2 SYDVKM. V was shortened by 5 bases and J by 8 bases, with 21 bases between the two germline ends. The CDR3 protein is CASSPTGVPGRGYTF. The CDR3 bases are TGTGCCAGCAGTCCTACTGGGGTCCCAGGGAGGGGCTACACCTTC.

The rearrangement links TRBV18 to TRBJ2-2, with a weak D call TRBD2 (6 bases). Germline V CDR1 and CDR2: KGHSH, LQKENI. The CDR3 length is 16 residues. Trimming shortened V by 3 bases and J by 5 bases, and 16 bases separated the two germline ends. CDR3 nucleotide sequence: TGTGCCAGCTCACCGGAGGGGTCCTCGCGGACCGGGGAGCTGTTTTTT. It codes for CASSPEGSSRTGELFF.

The sample holds a few counts of this clonotype. This chain joins TRBV19 and TRBJ1-5; D gene uncertain. Germline CDR1 reads LNHDA; CDR2 reads SQIVND (reference sequence). This CDR3 region has 14 residues. V lost 1 base and J lost 7, with 11 bases in between. CDR3 in amino acids: CASSIGAKGQPQHF. DNA of the CDR3: TGTGCCAGTAGTATAGGGGCCAAGGGCCAGCCCCAGCATTTT. The variable domain in full, completed from reference TRBV19 and TRBJ1-5, reads DGGITQSPKYLFRKEGQNVTLSCEQNLNHDAMYWYRQDPGQGLRLIYYSQIVNDFQKGDIAEGYSVSREKKESFPLTVTSAQKNPTAFYLCASSIGAKGQPQHFGDGTRLSIL.

The chain recombines TRBV19 with TRBJ2-7, with D tentatively TRBD1 (6 bases). From germline, CDR1 is LNHDA and CDR2 SQIVND (reference sequence). The CDR3 runs to 14 residues. The ends were cut back, 8 bases at V and 3 bases at J, with 17 bases in the middle. The CDR3 bases are TGTGCCAGTTCTAGGGTGGGGACAAACTACGAGCAGTACTTC. This gives the protein CASSRVGTNYEQYF.

The table lists this clonotype with many counts. The chain recombines TRBV7-9 with TRBJ2-1; no clear D. CDR1 and CDR2 from the germline V gene are SEHNR and FQNEAQ (reference sequence). The germline V and J ends were trimmed by 1 base and 0 bases, with 10 bases remaining between them. This CDR3 is 16 amino acids long. The CDR3 bases are TGTGCCAGCAGCTTAGTCGTGCGGAGCTCCTACAATGAGCAGTTCTTC. This sequence encodes CASSLVVRSSYNEQFF.

The chain links TRBV11-2 to TRBJ2-3, with 7 bases identical to TRBD2. The CDR3 loop spans 16 amino acids. Trimming removed 1 base from V and 3 bases from J; junction bases left unmatched: 7. In germline, CDR1 is SGHAT, CDR2 FQNNGV. CDR3 bases: TGTGCCAGCAGCTTAGGTGGCGGGAGCAGGACAGATACGCAGTATTTT. Its translation is CASSLGGGSRTDTQYF.

This clonotype occurred many times. J is TRBJ2-6 and V is TRBV18; no definite D call. V was cut by 4 bases and J by 0 bases, with 7 bases left in between. This CDR3 spans 15 amino acids. Looked up from germline, CDR1 is KGHSH and CDR2 is LQKENI. CDR3 protein: CASSHDNSGANVLTF. DNA of the CDR3: TGTGCCAGCTCACACGACAACTCTGGGGCCAACGTCCTGACTTTC.

The sample holds many counts of this clonotype. The chain recombines TRBV4-1 with TRBJ1-5; 7 positions match TRBD1. The length of the CDR3 is 14 residues. J was trimmed by 4 bases and V by 5 bases; bases with no gene match: 5. Germline V lookup: CDR1 MGHRA, CDR2 YSYEKL. In DNA form, the CDR3 reads TGCGCCAGCAGCAATACAGGGGTTAATCAGCCCCAGCATTTT. This sequence encodes CASSNTGVNQPQHF.

This clonotype was observed a handful of times. This sequence joins TRBV7-9 and TRBJ1-2; 7 bases match TRBD1. The V gene end was trimmed by 4 bases and the J gene end by 3 bases; junction bases not matched to a gene: 8. The CDR3 is made up of 15 amino acids. Per germline, CDR1 SEHNR and CDR2 FQNEAQ (reference sequence). The CDR3 DNA follows: TGTGCCAGCAGCTCAGATCGGACAGGCGACTATGGCTACACCTTC. Protein sequence: CASSSDRTGDYGYTF.

This clonotype was observed at least ten times. This sequence joins TRBV24-1 and TRBJ2-3; maybe TRBD1 (6 bases). This CDR3 has 16 residues. Per the germline V gene, CDR1 is KGHDR and CDR2 is SFDVKD. Trimming stripped 5 bases from V and 1 base from J, with 15 bases between. Here the CDR3 DNA reads TGTGCCACCAGTGCCGCCGTGACAGGAGGCACAGATACGCAGTATTTT. This encodes CATSAAVTGGTDTQYF.

This chain uses TRBV6-1 with TRBJ1-6; D gene ambiguous. The V end lost 8 bases, the J end lost 12 bases, and 14 bases lay between the germline ends. Germline assignment: CDR1 MNHNS and CDR2 SASEGT. The CDR3 length is 12 residues. This chain's CDR3 is CASHLHGLPLHF. In nucleotides, the CDR3 is TGTGCCAGCCACCTACACGGCTTACCCCTCCACTTT.

This sequence joins TRBV20-1 and TRBJ1-5, with D perhaps matching TRBD1 (5 bases). V was trimmed by 5 bases and J by 1 base, leaving 12 bases between them. CDR1 and CDR2 from the germline V gene are DFQATT and SNEGSKA (reference sequence). CDR3 size: 14 residues. This chain's CDR3 is CSAPGGGSNQPQHF. In DNA form, the CDR3 reads TGCAGTGCTCCTGGGGGGGGAAGCAATCAGCCCCAGCATTTT.

This clonotype was observed many times. This rearrangement joins TRBV10-3 to TRBJ1-2, with D hard to call. The CDR3 extends over 14 amino acids. V lost 6 bases, J lost 7 bases, and 18 bases lay in between. In germline, CDR1 is ENHRY, CDR2 SYGVKD. Here the CDR3 reads CAIRSDGEGPGYTF. The CDR3 DNA follows: TGTGCCATCAGATCCGACGGGGAAGGCCCTGGCTACACCTTC.

The J gene is TRBJ1-1, the V gene TRBV7-3, with a possible D match to TRBD1 (6 bases). From germline, CDR1 is SGHTA and CDR2 FQGTGA. V lost 2 bases and J lost 0, with 10 bases in between. The length of the CDR3 is 15 residues. The CDR3 spells CASSLGPGVNTEAFF. CDR3 DNA: TGTGCCAGCAGCTTAGGTCCAGGGGTGAACACTGAAGCTTTCTTT.